The present T cell receptor beta chain was sequenced within a study of blood T cells in healthy people across ages. This clonotype came up once. Its antigen remains unidentified. Using a J-beta primer mix together with a sample-barcoded 5' primer, a second PCR was run for about 6 to 12 cycles. TCRdb called the 5' RACE reads again in MiXCR, with one record for every CDR3 protein. Of around 1.1 million distinct CDR3 sequences in the sample, roughly two fifths were seen once. Each sample used at least 6.5 million PBMCs. Study outcomes and limitations: Naive T cell percentage and TCR beta diversity correlated strongly. Age brought a roughly linear fall in TCR beta diversity measured per million T cells.

The CDR3 is 17 residues long. With 7 bases clipped from V and 0 bases from J, the junction kept 14 bases outside the gene matches. Germline CDR1 SGHRS, CDR2 YFSETQ. The sample comprised blood. This clonotype was sampled from a man between 18 and 35 years old in good health. The chain links TRBV5-1 to TRBJ2-3; 7 bases line up with TRBD1. DNA for the CDR3: TGCGCCAGCGGAGGACAGGAAAGCTCCTCTAGCACAGATACGCAGTATTTT. Its translation is CASGGQESSSSTDTQYF.